This T cell receptor beta chain appears in the sequencing data of a study of T cells in Graves' hyperthyroidism and ophthalmopathy. This clonotype was recorded many times. Looked up from germline, CDR1 is PRHDT and CDR2 is FYEKMQ (reference sequence). Trimming pared 0 bases from V and 2 bases from J, leaving 7 bases between. The CDR3 has 14 amino acids. There were TCR beta CDR3 regions amplified from RNA transcripts. A first-round RT-PCR of the TCR CDR3 used the HTBI primer set. From the multiplex PCR reads, TCRdb called clonotypes with MiXCR, one entry per CDR3 protein. The sample shows about 600,000 distinct CDR3 sequences, about a sixth of them seen only once.

The sample taken for sequencing was blood. The clonotype comes from a middle-aged woman with Graves' ophthalmopathy. The chain employs TRBV13 and TRBJ1-2, with D possibly matching TRBD1 (5 bases). The CDR3: CASSLGEGNYGYTF. In DNA form, the CDR3 reads TGTGCCAGCAGCTTAGGGGAGGGGAACTATGGCTACACCTTC.